Given below is one T cell receptor (beta chain) in context. These data come from a study of blood T cell repertoires in COVID-19. Some clones are missing from TCRdb's copy, which holds only in-frame ones; the method was immunoSEQ multiplex PCR. The table shows over 200,000 clones, with more than 75% occurring only once. V lost 6 bases and J lost 4, with 13 bases in between. Germline V gives CDR1 MDHEN, CDR2 SYDVKM. This CDR3 contains 14 residues. This TCR derives from a man aged 35 to 55 with active or convalescent COVID-19. This chain joins TRBV28 and TRBJ1-5; D perhaps matches TRBD1 (5 bases). Sequenced sample: peripheral blood. CDR3 nucleotide sequence: TGTGCCAGCAGCCCGGGACTCTCTAATCAGCCCCAGCATTTT. Translation gives CASSPGLSNQPQHF.